The 16 T cell receptor beta chains below all came from one sample that was sequenced in a study of T cell responses to AZD1222 COVID-19 vaccine. Sequencing used immunoSEQ multiplex PCR; TCRdb keeps in-frame clones, though not all of them. The sample has some 100,000 clones; 88% are singletons. The sequences come from peripheral blood, collected 28 days after the second AZD1222 dose. The receptors originated from an adult who received the AZD1222 COVID-19 vaccine.

This chain joins TRBV6-5 and TRBJ1-4, with a possible D match to TRBD1 (6 bases). From germline, CDR1 is MNHEY and CDR2 SVGAGI. V was cut by 6 bases and J by 4 bases, with 15 bases left in between. The CDR3 length is 15 residues. For the CDR3, the DNA is TGTGCCAGCAGCGCCACAGGGCTGGATAATGAAAAACTGTTTTTT. This translates into CASSATGLDNEKLFF.

The rearrangement links TRBV19 to TRBJ2-3; D perhaps matches TRBD1 (5 bases). The CDR3 length is 16 residues. V lost 3 bases to trimming and J lost 2 bases, with 15 bases between them. Germline V gene lookup returns CDR1 LNHDA and CDR2 SQIVND (reference sequence). The CDR3 DNA follows: TGTGCCAGTAGTATTCGGCAGGGTGGACCCACAGATACGCAGTATTTT. It specifies CASSIRQGGPTDTQYF.

The J gene is TRBJ2-1, the V gene TRBV7-3; D unclear. Germline-derived CDR1 and CDR2 are SGHTA and FQGTGA. V dropped 3 bases and J dropped 3 bases, with 18 bases sitting between them. The CDR3 loop spans 17 amino acids. CDR3 amino acids: CASSFMTPNLLYNEQFF. The CDR3 DNA sequence: TGTGCCAGCAGCTTTATGACTCCCAATCTACTCTACAATGAGCAGTTCTTC.

The chain has TRBV30 and TRBJ1-1; D unclear. The CDR3 has 13 amino acids. Germline V CDR1 and CDR2: GTSNPN, SVGIG (reference sequence). V was cut by 2 bases and J by 1 base, with 8 bases left in between. This CDR3 reads CAWSLLKNTEAFF. CDR3 coding DNA: TGTGCCTGGAGTCTCCTAAAGAACACTGAAGCTTTCTTT. The full variable domain, with the rest looked up from reference TRBV30 and TRBJ1-1, is SQTIHQWPATLVQPVGSPLSLECTVEGTSNPNLYWYRQAAGRGLQLLFYSVGIGQISSEVPQNLSASRPQDRQFILSSKKLLLSDSGFYLCAWSLLKNTEAFFGQGTRLTVV.

V gene TRBV28 combines with J gene TRBJ1-2, with a weak D call TRBD1 (6 bases). The CDR3 is 14 residues long. The V gene lost 4 bases and the J gene lost 5 bases, with 14 bases spanning the gap. Germline loops: CDR1 MDHEN, CDR2 SYDVKM. The CDR3, as DNA: TGTGCCAGCAGTTACACAGGACAGCTATATGGCTACACCTTC. This translates into CASSYTGQLYGYTF.

This chain uses TRBV4-3 with TRBJ2-4; 7 positions match TRBD1. Germline CDR1 LGHNA, CDR2 YSLEER. The CDR3 length is 12 residues. Trimming removed 4 bases from V and 8 bases from J; junction bases left unmatched: 2. DNA for the CDR3: TGCGCCAGCAGCCCAACAGGGGACATTCAGTACTTC. The encoded protein is CASSPTGDIQYF.

The genes are TRBV4-3 and TRBJ1-2; D is possibly TRBD1 (5 bases). This CDR3 spans 15 amino acids. Germline V gives CDR1 LGHNA, CDR2 YSLEER. V dropped 4 bases and J dropped 1 base, with 13 bases sitting between them. In DNA form, the CDR3 reads TGCGCCAGCAGCCTCTCCGTACAGGATAACTATGGCTACACCTTC. It codes for CASSLSVQDNYGYTF.

Here the CDR3 DNA reads TGTGCCAGCAGTCTCGCCAGGGCGGGTGGCTACACCTTC. This codes for CASSLARAGGYTF. The chain combines TRBV6-5 with TRBJ1-2, with a tentative D call TRBD1 (5 bases). Trimming pared 5 bases from V and 7 bases from J, leaving 14 bases between. Germline-derived CDR1 and CDR2 are MNHEY and SVGAGI. The CDR3 is 13 residues long.

This chain joins TRBV6-5 and TRBJ1-4; 7 nucleotides agree with TRBD1. V was pared by 6 bases and J by 3 bases, with 7 bases of the junction left unmatched. Germline V gene data show CDR1 as MNHEY and CDR2 as SVGAGI. The CDR3 contains 15 residues. The CDR3 region is CASRPQGVANEKLFF. The DNA of the CDR3 is TGTGCCAGCAGACCGCAGGGGGTTGCTAATGAAAAACTGTTTTTT.

The chain combines TRBV7-9 with TRBJ2-5, with 10 bases that match TRBD1. The germline CDR1 and CDR2 sequences are SEHNR and FQNEAQ (reference sequence). The junction had 1 base not matched to a gene; V was cut back by 4 bases and J by 5 bases. The CDR3 consists of 13 residues. In nucleotides, the CDR3 is TGTGCCAGCAGCTCGGGACAGGGGGAGACCCAGTACTTC. It yields the protein CASSSGQGETQYF.

The chain carries TRBV20-1 and TRBJ1-1; D is unclear. Germline CDR1 reads DFQATT; CDR2 reads SNEGSKA (reference sequence). This CDR3 is built from 11 residues. Trimming cost V 7 bases and J 4 bases, with 10 bases left between them. The CDR3 DNA reads TGCAGTGTGAGGGTGGCCACTGAAGCTTTCTTT. Its protein is CSVRVATEAFF.

The sample holds one count of this clone. The CDR3 is CASSLAGNTEAFF. CDR3 in DNA: TGTGCCAGCAGCTTAGCAGGGAACACTGAAGCTTTCTTT. V gene TRBV7-9 combines with J gene TRBJ1-1; D uncertain. The CDR3 runs to 13 residues. Germline lookup yields CDR1 SEHNR and CDR2 FQNEAQ (reference sequence). The V gene lost 0 bases and the J gene lost 1 base, with 3 bases spanning the gap. The variable domain in full, completed from reference TRBV7-9 and TRBJ1-1, reads DTGVSQNPRHKITKRGQNVTFRCDPISEHNRLYWYRQTLGQGPEFLTYFQNEAQLEKSRLLSDRFSAERPKGSFSTLEIQRTEQGDSAMYLCASSLAGNTEAFFGQGTRLTVV.

V is TRBV13 and J is TRBJ2-7, with D unclear. The CDR3 is made up of 12 amino acids. The germline V and J ends were trimmed by 5 bases and 6 bases, with 11 bases remaining between them. CDR1 is PRHDT and CDR2 is FYEKMQ in the germline V gene (reference sequence). The CDR3 protein is CASSRTRFEQYF. Written as DNA, the CDR3 is TGTGCCAGCAGCCGCACTCGGTTCGAGCAGTACTTC. Variable domain in full (rest from reference TRBV13 and TRBJ2-7): AAGVIQSPRHLIKEKRETATLKCYPIPRHDTVYWYQQGPGQDPQFLISFYEKMQSDKGSIPDRFSAQQFSDYHSELNMSSLELGDSALYFCASSRTRFEQYFGPGTRLTVT.

The chain couples TRBV7-3 to TRBJ2-5, with D perhaps TRBD1 or TRBD2 (5 bases each). V was clipped by 6 bases and J by 5 bases, with 16 bases between them. In germline, CDR1 is SGHTA, CDR2 FQGTGA. This CDR3 spans 14 amino acids. In DNA, the CDR3 is TGTGCCAGCAGACCTACTCACTGGGGGGAGACCCAGTACTTC. This encodes CASRPTHWGETQYF.

By sample fraction, this clone is medium-sized. This chain joins TRBV6-5 and TRBJ1-1; D ambiguous. The CDR3 runs 12 residues. Trimming left V 8 bases short and J 4 bases short, with 11 bases between. Germline V gene data show CDR1 as MNHEY and CDR2 as SVGAGI. The CDR3 loop is CASWRGFTEAFF. The CDR3 nucleotides read TGTGCCAGCTGGCGGGGATTCACTGAAGCTTTCTTT.

The chain is built from TRBV7-9 and TRBJ1-2; 10 nucleotides align to TRBD1. Trimming took 5 bases from V and 3 from J; bases not matched to a gene: 6. Germline V CDR1 and CDR2: SEHNR, FQNEAQ (reference sequence). The CDR3 consists of 15 residues. The CDR3 sequence: CASSPRDRGYYGYTF. The CDR3 DNA sequence: TGTGCCAGCAGCCCGCGGGACAGGGGTTACTATGGCTACACCTTC.